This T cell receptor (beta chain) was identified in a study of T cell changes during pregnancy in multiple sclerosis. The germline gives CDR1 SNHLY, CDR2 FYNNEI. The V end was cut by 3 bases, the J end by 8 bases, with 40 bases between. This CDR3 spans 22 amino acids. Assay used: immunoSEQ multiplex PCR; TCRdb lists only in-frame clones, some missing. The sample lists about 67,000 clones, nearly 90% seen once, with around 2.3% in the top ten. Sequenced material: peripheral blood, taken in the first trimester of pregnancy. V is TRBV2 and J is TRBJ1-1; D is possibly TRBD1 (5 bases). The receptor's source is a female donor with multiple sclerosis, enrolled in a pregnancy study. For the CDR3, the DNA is TGTGCCAGCAGTGACCCCATCACAGGTTCTTTAAACATAGGCCGCCGTGTGGAGGAAGCTTTCTTT. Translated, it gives CASSDPITGSLNIGRRVEEAFF.